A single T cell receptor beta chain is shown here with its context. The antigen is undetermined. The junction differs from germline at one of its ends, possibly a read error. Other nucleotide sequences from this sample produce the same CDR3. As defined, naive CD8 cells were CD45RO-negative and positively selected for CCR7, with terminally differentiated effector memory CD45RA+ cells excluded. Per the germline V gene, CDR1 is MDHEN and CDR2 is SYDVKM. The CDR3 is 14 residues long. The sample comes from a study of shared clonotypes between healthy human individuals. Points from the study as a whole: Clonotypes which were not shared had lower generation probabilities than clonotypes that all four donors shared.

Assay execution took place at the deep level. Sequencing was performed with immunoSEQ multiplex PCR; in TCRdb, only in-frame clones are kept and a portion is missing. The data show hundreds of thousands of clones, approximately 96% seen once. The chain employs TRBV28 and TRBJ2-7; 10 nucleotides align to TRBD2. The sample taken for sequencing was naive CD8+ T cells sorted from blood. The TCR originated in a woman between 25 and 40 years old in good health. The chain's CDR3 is CASSSLAGGYEQYF. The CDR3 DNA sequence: TGTGCCAGCAGTTCGTTAGCGGGAGGATACGAGCAGTACTTT.